The 2 T cell receptor beta chains listed next were all sequenced from one sample in a study of CD8+CD57+ T cells in acquired aplastic anemia. Both TCR beta VDJ combination and CDR3 sequence profiling were carried out. Genomic DNA was the template for this profiling. TCRdb re-derived calls from the reads in MiXCR, one entry per CDR3 protein. The sample has fewer than 300,000 distinct CDR3 sequences; 82% are singletons. Only patients with CD8+CD57+ cell expansion on flow cytometry were chosen for sequencing. Sequencing input: sorted CD4+, CD8+, or CD8+CD57+ T cells (not recorded which) from PBMCs. The receptors come from a human donor with aplastic anemia.

For this clonotype: The conserved closing phenylalanine or tryptophan is absent in this CDR3, likely reflecting a read error. The V and J genes are TRBV10-3 and TRBJ1-5; 7 nucleotides match TRBD1. Germline lookup yields CDR1 ENHRY and CDR2 SYGVKD. The CDR3 totals 15 residues. The CDR3 here is CAISQGERNNHPQHL. CDR3 DNA sequence: TGTGCAATCAGCCAGGGGGAGCGTAACAATCACCCCCAGCATTTG.

The V and J genes are TRBV5-1 and TRBJ1-1; D might be TRBD1 (5 bases). Germline values: CDR1 SGHRS, CDR2 YFSETQ. The CDR3 is made up of 12 amino acids. Trimming left V 0 bases short and J 12 bases short, with 12 bases between. CDR3 nucleotide sequence: TGCGCCAGCAGCTTGGGGGACGGGGGACCTTTCTTT. Protein sequence: CASSLGDGGPFF.